This TCR beta chain stems from a study (dated by TCRdb to about 2016). Many counts were recorded for this clonotype. Its antigen is currently not known. Base qualities were left out, and no much larger clone turns up one base away. Library construction relied on RT-PCR. The sequencer was an Illumina MiSeq. TCRdb reanalyzed the raw reads on its own, using fastp at Q25 for trimming and MiXCR for clone calling, and kept in-frame beta chains. Here each entry gathers all rows of one CDR3 protein and keeps the most common genes and DNA. A total of about 700,000 distinct CDR3 sequences appear in this sample, approximately 14% of them only once. The ten top clones hold roughly 3.9% of the sample. The CDR3, cysteine through phenylalanine, is 16 amino acids long. The entry retains the CDR3 DNA only, 48 bases that are in frame from base 1. Clipping removes 4 bases from V and 9 bases from J, with 12 as the unmatched junction base count. The germline V gene gives CDR1 as SGHVS and CDR2 as FQNEAQ.

Sequencing was carried out using memory CD4+ T cells from blood. The receptor comes from a female donor in good health, serving as a healthy control. The sequence joins TRBV7-8 to TRBJ1-5; TRBD1 aligns with 10 central bases. CDR3 loop: CASSWGRDRGIGPQHF. The sequence in DNA is TGTGCCAGCAGCTGGGGCCGGGACAGGGGAATCGGGCCCCAGCATTTT.